Listed below are T cell receptor beta chains from one sample, sequenced in a study of CD8+ T cells in alopecia areata. Using immunoSEQ multiplex PCR, the repertoire was profiled, and TCRdb retains in-frame clones only, with some absent. The table has 100,000 to 150,000 clones, about 46% seen once. Sequencing was performed on NKG2D-low CD8+ T cells sorted from blood. These TCRs come from a human donor with alopecia areata. Each CDR3 is given without its conserved first and last residue. Each record gives: V gene, CDR3 protein.

v_call: TRBV29-1
cdr3_aa: SVEGFSEAF

v_call: TRBV28
cdr3_aa: ASSSIDAVTGETQY

v_call: TRBV29-1
cdr3_aa: SAETVSYYEQY

v_call: TRBV29-1
cdr3_aa: SVDTGLGSYT

v_call: TRBV29-1
cdr3_aa: SVEGPVRPGAYMTDTQY

v_call: TRBV27
cdr3_aa: ASGVIRNSPLH

v_call: TRBV7-8
cdr3_aa: ASSPLEAGIAKNIQY

v_call: TRBV9
cdr3_aa: ASSVGDGSYNEQF

v_call: TRBV28
cdr3_aa: ASSLGGQQETQY

v_call: TRBV5-6
cdr3_aa: ASSLWGAAQPQH

v_call: TRBV5-6
cdr3_aa: ASSFGRAGELF

v_call: TRBV6-6
cdr3_aa: ASSLGNGYT

v_call: TRBV25-1
cdr3_aa: ASRGEDTQY

v_call: TRBV30
cdr3_aa: AWILSDRGETQY

v_call: TRBV29-1
cdr3_aa: SAWSREGDTQY

v_call: TRBV20-1
cdr3_aa: SAISHNEQF

v_call: TRBV2
cdr3_aa: ANAGGYEQY

v_call: TRBV14
cdr3_aa: ATPNVGADYEQY

v_call: TRBV7-9
cdr3_aa: ASSGNGTYEQY

v_call: TRBV11-2
cdr3_aa: ASGGLEETQY

v_call: TRBV4-1
cdr3_aa: ASSQTVGAEQY

v_call: TRBV29-1
cdr3_aa: SVEGGREGTYEQY

v_call: TRBV29-1
cdr3_aa: SGAKGPTNEQF

v_call: TRBV29-1
cdr3_aa: SVGTGMNTEAF

v_call: TRBV29-1
cdr3_aa: SVEPAGGYEQY

v_call: TRBV29-1
cdr3_aa: SVTGTSGEQF

v_call: TRBV29-1
cdr3_aa: SVETSNTYEQY

v_call: TRBV4-1
cdr3_aa: ASSQGPATQPQH

v_call: TRBV28
cdr3_aa: ASSLTTGNYNEQF

v_call: TRBV14
cdr3_aa: ASSQYEAPSNEQF

v_call: TRBV6-6
cdr3_aa: ASSLLQGTDTQY

v_call: TRBV11-2
cdr3_aa: ASSLSGWEQY

v_call: TRBV25-1
cdr3_aa: ASSGPLGYT

v_call: TRBV29-1
cdr3_aa: SVEGSRGDTQY

v_call: TRBV30
cdr3_aa: ACDPRYGYT

v_call: TRBV5-1
cdr3_aa: ASTWTGPGEQY

v_call: TRBV29-1
cdr3_aa: SVRHDRDVSEQF

v_call: TRBV29-1
cdr3_aa: SVYLGSYEQY

v_call: TRBV9
cdr3_aa: ASSSKDTMNEKLF

v_call: TRBV29-1
cdr3_aa: SVEGLAGENEQF

v_call: TRBV29-1
cdr3_aa: SVTYGQGGYEQY

v_call: TRBV9
cdr3_aa: ASSVAGFADTQY

v_call: TRBV29-1
cdr3_aa: SVEISAMGGNIQY

v_call: TRBV29-1
cdr3_aa: SARASPYEQY

v_call: TRBV5-6
cdr3_aa: ASSAEDREQETQY

v_call: TRBV29-1
cdr3_aa: SIYDYGYT

v_call: TRBV30
cdr3_aa: AYAGRGALNTGELF

v_call: TRBV7-9
cdr3_aa: ASSHEQGLPYEQY

v_call: TRBV2
cdr3_aa: ASRSGTGGGYT

v_call: TRBV6-5
cdr3_aa: ASGFLGNTEAF

v_call: TRBV6-5
cdr3_aa: ASTSGSDTQY